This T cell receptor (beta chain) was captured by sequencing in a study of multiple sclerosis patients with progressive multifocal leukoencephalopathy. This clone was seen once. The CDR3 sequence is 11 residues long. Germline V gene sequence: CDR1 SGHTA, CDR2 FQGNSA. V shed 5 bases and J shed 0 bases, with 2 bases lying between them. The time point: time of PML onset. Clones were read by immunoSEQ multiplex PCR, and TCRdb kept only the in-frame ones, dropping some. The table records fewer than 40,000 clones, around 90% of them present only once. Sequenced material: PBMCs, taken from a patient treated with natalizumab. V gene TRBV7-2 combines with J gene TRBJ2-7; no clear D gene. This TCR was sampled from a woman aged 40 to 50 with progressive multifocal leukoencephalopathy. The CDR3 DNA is TGTGCCAGCAGCAACTCCTACGAGCAGTACTTC. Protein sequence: CASSNSYEQYF.